These 2 T cell receptor beta chains came from one sample sequenced in a study. The instrument was an Illumina MiSeq. The public reads were reprocessed in TCRdb via fastp at Q25 and MiXCR, keeping in-frame beta chains. One record per CDR3 amino acid sequence lists the most common genes and DNA. Present in this sample are just under 6,000 distinct CDR3 sequences, over 9.5% of which were seen just once. The top ten clones comprise approximately 5.4% of the sample. The specimen was CD4+ T cells from synovial fluid. These receptors came from a human donor with rheumatoid arthritis.

Sample share makes this clonotype medium-sized. This rearrangement joins TRBV4-1 to TRBJ2-7, with D tentatively TRBD2 (7 bases). There are 17 residues in the CDR3. Germline CDR1 is MGHRA and CDR2 is YSYEKL. V gave up 1 base and J gave up 0 bases, with 16 bases separating them. The CDR3 DNA sequence: TGCGCCAGCAGCCAAGTCCAAGGGGGGGAGCACTCCTACGAGCAGTACTTC. It codes for CASSQVQGGEHSYEQYF.

By its share, this clonotype is medium-sized (0.01 to 0.1%). The chain has TRBV7-3 and TRBJ1-1, with a tentative D call TRBD1 (6 bases). V lost 5 bases, J lost 8 bases, and 12 bases lay in between. The CDR3 runs to 12 residues. Germline-derived CDR1 and CDR2 are SGHTA and FQGTGA. The CDR3 bases are TGTGCCAGCAGCACAACCAGGGGCGAAGCTTTCTTT. It specifies CASSTTRGEAFF. The full variable domain, completed using reference TRBV7-3 and TRBJ1-1, is GAGVSQTPSNKVTEKGKYVELRCDPISGHTALYWYRQSLGQGPEFLIYFQGTGAADDSGLPNDRFFAVRPEGSVSTLKIQRTERGDSAVYLCASSTTRGEAFFGQGTRLTVV.